Shown below are 14 T cell receptor beta chains from a single sample sequenced in a study of OX40 agonist ivuxolimab in advanced cancers. Here immunoSEQ multiplex PCR was the method, and the copy in TCRdb shows in-frame clones only, minus some. The sample consists of tens of thousands of clones, approximately 94% of them appearing once. The sample in question was CD4+ or CD8+ T cells sorted from blood, obtained in a trial of the OX40 agonist ivuxolimab. The origin of the receptors is an adult with an advanced solid tumor such as melanoma, head and neck, liver or kidney cancer.

The chain links TRBV7-3 to TRBJ2-2, with a possible D match to TRBD1 (6 bases). Germline loops: CDR1 SGHTA, CDR2 FQGTGA. V lost 5 bases to trimming and J lost 3 bases, with 16 bases between them. CDR3 length equals 16 residues. In DNA, the CDR3 is TGTGCCAGCAGCCCCTCCGGGACACCTTACACCGGGGAGCTGTTTTTT. Its translation is CASSPSGTPYTGELFF.

This clone was found once. V and J are TRBV9 and TRBJ2-7, with 9 bases aligning to TRBD1. V lost 0 bases and J lost 7; bases outside the gene matches: 5. Germline V CDR1 and CDR2: SGDLS, YYNGEE. The CDR3 runs 14 residues. CDR3 region: CASSVAGTGREQYF. The CDR3, as DNA: TGTGCCAGCAGCGTAGCAGGGACAGGGAGGGAGCAGTACTTC.

This chain's CDR3 is CASSWDSTYEQYF. The CDR3 nucleotides are TGTGCCAGCAGCTGGGACAGTACCTACGAGCAGTACTTC. The rearrangement links TRBV11-2 to TRBJ2-7; the match to TRBD1 covers 7 bases. The CDR3 length is 13 residues. CDR1 and CDR2 (germline): SGHAT, FQNNGV. V was pared by 4 bases and J by 2 bases, with 2 bases of the junction left unmatched.

V gene TRBV7-9 combines with J gene TRBJ2-3; D remains ambiguous. This CDR3 has 15 amino acids. Germline CDR1 is SEHNR and CDR2 is FQNEAQ (reference sequence). V gave up 5 bases and J gave up 2 bases, with 14 bases separating them. The CDR3 coding sequence is TGTGCCAGCAGCCCTCGAGAGGATTACACAGATACGCAGTATTTT. It is translated as CASSPREDYTDTQYF.

This chain links TRBV9 with TRBJ1-1, with D possibly being TRBD1 (5 bases). With 4 bases removed from V and 1 base from J, the gap between germline ends came to 8 bases. From germline, CDR1 is SGDLS and CDR2 YYNGEE. There are 13 residues in the CDR3. DNA for the CDR3: TGTGCCAGCAGCTTGGACACGAACACTGAAGCTTTCTTT. Residues: CASSLDTNTEAFF.

The chain employs TRBV7-6 and TRBJ2-7, with D perhaps matching TRBD1 or TRBD2 (5 bases each). Deletions cut 5 bases from V and 0 bases from J, with 11 bases between. This CDR3 region has 14 residues. The germline V gene encodes CDR1 SGHVS and CDR2 FNYEAQ. The CDR3 bases are TGTGCCAGCAGCCCGGGACGGTACTCCTACGAGCAGTACTTC. Translating it yields CASSPGRYSYEQYF. Variable domain in full (rest from reference TRBV7-6 and TRBJ2-7): GAGVSQSPRYKVTKRGQDVALRCDPISGHVSLYWYRQALGQGPEFLTYFNYEAQQDKSGLPNDRFSAERPEGSISTLTIQRTEQRDSAMYRCASSPGRYSYEQYFGPGTRLTVT.

The chain uses TRBV27 and TRBJ2-7; D gene unclear. In germline, CDR1 is MNHEY, CDR2 SMNVEV (reference sequence). V dropped 7 bases and J dropped 0 bases, with 7 bases sitting between them. The CDR3 runs to 12 residues. The CDR3 nucleotides are TGTGCCAGCACCTCCACCTCCTACGAGCAGTACTTC. This translates into CASTSTSYEQYF.

The chain links TRBV29-1 to TRBJ2-3; TRBD1 agrees at 9 bases. The CDR3 extends over 16 amino acids. Germline V CDR1 and CDR2: SQVTM, ANQGSEA. With 8 bases clipped from V and 4 bases from J, the junction kept 16 bases outside the gene matches. CDR3 nucleotides: TGCAGCACAAAGACCGGGACAGGGACGGCCGCAGATACGCAGTATTTT. Translating gives CSTKTGTGTAADTQYF.

The J gene is TRBJ2-3, the V gene TRBV27, with D possibly matching TRBD1 (6 bases). This CDR3 is 14 amino acids long. V shed 0 bases and J shed 5 bases, with 9 bases lying between them. Germline V gives CDR1 MNHEY, CDR2 SMNVEV (reference sequence). The CDR3 bases are TGTGCCAGCAGTTTATCGGGGGCGGTAGATACGCAGTATTTT. Amino acids: CASSLSGAVDTQYF.

The V gene is TRBV11-2, the J gene TRBJ2-1; 9 nucleotides line up with TRBD2. From germline, CDR1 is SGHAT and CDR2 FQNNGV. The CDR3 runs to 15 residues. V shed 6 bases and J 7 bases; nucleotides not matched to a gene: 10. The DNA for the CDR3 is TGTGCCAGCAGGAATCGGACTAGCGAGAAGAATGAGCAGTTCTTC. As protein: CASRNRTSEKNEQFF.

The gene calls are TRBV7-9 and TRBJ2-1; D gene ambiguous. CDR1 is SEHNR and CDR2 is FQNEAQ in the germline V gene (reference sequence). This CDR3 has 14 amino acids. V dropped 1 base and J dropped 7 bases, with 11 bases sitting between them. In nucleotides, the CDR3 is TGTGCCAGCAGCTTAGTGGGTCAATTAAATGAGCAGTTCTTC. It specifies CASSLVGQLNEQFF.

The chain has TRBV5-4 and TRBJ2-7, with no clear D. This CDR3 has 11 residues. CDR1 is SGHNT, CDR2 YYREEE, per germline (reference sequence). With 1 base removed from V and 5 bases from J, the gap between germline ends came to 4 bases. The CDR3: CASSLLDEQYF. Here the CDR3 DNA reads TGTGCCAGCAGCTTGTTGGACGAGCAGTACTTC.

The chain couples TRBV9 to TRBJ2-2, with TRBD1 identical over 8 bases. In germline, CDR1 is SGDLS, CDR2 YYNGEE. This CDR3 comprises 15 residues. V was clipped by 3 bases and J by 3 bases; unmatched bases: 4. The CDR3 is CASSALGQDTGELFF. CDR3 nucleotide sequence: TGTGCCAGCAGCGCCTTGGGACAGGACACCGGGGAGCTGTTTTTT.

This clone was detected once. The V and J genes are TRBV6-5 and TRBJ2-1; TRBD1 aligns across 7 bases. Germline CDR1 and CDR2: MNHEY and SVGAGI. J lost 4 bases, V lost 8 bases, and 2 bases had no gene match. This CDR3 is built from 12 residues. The chain's CDR3 is CASSGQYNEQFF. CDR3 nucleotide sequence: TGTGCCAGCTCGGGACAGTACAATGAGCAGTTCTTC.